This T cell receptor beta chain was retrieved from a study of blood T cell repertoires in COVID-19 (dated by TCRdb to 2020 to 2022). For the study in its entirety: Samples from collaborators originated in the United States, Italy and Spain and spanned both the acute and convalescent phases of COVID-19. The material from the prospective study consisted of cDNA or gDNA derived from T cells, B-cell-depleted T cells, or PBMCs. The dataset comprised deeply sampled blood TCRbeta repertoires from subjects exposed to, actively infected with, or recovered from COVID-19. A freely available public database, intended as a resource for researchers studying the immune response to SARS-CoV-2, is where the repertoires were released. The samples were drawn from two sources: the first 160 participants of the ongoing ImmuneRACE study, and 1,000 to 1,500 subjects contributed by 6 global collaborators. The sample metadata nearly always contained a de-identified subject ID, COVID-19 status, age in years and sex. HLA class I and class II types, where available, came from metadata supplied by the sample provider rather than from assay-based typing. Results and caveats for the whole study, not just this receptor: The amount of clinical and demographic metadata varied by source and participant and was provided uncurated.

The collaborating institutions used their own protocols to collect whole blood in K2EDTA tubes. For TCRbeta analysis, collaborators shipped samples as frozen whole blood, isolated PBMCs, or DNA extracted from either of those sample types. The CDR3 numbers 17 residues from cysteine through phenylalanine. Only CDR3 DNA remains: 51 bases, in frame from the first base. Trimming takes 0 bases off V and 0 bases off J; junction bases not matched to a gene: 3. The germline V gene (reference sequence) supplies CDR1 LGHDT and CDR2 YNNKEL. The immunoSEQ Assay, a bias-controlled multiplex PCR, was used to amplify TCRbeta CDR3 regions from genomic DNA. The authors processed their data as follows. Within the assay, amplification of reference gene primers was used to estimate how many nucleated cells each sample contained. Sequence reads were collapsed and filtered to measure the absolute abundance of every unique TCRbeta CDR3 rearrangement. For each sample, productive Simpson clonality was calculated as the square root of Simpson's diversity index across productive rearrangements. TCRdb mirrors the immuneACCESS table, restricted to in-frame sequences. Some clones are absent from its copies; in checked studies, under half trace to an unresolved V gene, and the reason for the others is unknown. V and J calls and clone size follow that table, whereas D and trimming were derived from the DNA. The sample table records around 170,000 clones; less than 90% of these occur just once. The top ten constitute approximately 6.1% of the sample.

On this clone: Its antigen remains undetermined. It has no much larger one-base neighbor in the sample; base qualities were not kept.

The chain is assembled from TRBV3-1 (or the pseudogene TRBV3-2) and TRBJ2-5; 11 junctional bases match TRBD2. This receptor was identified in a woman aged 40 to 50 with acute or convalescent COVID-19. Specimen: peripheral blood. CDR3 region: CASSQEETSGDQETQYF. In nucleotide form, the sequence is TGTGCCAGCAGCCAAGAGGAGACTAGCGGGGACCAAGAGACCCAGTACTTC.